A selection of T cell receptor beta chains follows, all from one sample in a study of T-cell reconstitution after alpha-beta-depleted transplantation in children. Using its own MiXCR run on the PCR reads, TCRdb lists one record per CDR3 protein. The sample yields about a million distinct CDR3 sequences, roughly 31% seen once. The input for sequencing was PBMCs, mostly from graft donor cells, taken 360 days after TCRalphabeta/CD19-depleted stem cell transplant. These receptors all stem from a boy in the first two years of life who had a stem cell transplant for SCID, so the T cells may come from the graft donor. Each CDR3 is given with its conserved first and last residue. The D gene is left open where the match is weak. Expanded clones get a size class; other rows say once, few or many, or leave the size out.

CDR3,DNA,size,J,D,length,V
CASSSGLASGNEQFF,TGCGCCAGCAGCTCAGGACTAGCCTCGGGGAATGAGCAGTTCTTC,-,TRBJ2-1,TRBD2,15,TRBV4-3
CSANRGGFTEAFF,TGCAGTGCTAACAGGGGAGGTTTCACTGAAGCTTTCTTT,-,TRBJ1-1,TRBD1,13,TRBV20-1
CATSTLPAGTDTQYF,TGTGCCACCAGCACCCTCCCGGCGGGCACAGATACGCAGTATTTT,-,TRBJ2-3,-,15,TRBV15
CASSVGGVNSPLHF,TGTGCCAGCAGCGTAGGAGGGGTGAATTCACCCCTCCACTTT,-,TRBJ1-6,-,14,TRBV9
CSARYSRAYYNEQFF,TGCAGTGCTAGGTACTCGAGGGCCTACTACAATGAGCAGTTCTTC,-,TRBJ2-1,-,15,TRBV20-1
CASSPLTSGGNNEQFF,TGTGCCAGCAGTCCTCTGACTAGCGGGGGAAACAATGAGCAGTTCTTC,many,TRBJ2-1,TRBD2,16,TRBV5-5
CSASRDTEAFF,TGCAGTGCTAGTAGGGACACTGAAGCTTTCTTT,-,TRBJ1-1,-,11,TRBV20-1
CASSQESPSYEQYF,TGCGCCAGCAGTCAGGAGAGCCCCTCCTACGAGCAGTACTTC,few,TRBJ2-7,-,14,TRBV5-1
CASSLVWGRGETQYF,TGCGCCAGCAGCTTGGTGTGGGGTCGGGGAGAGACCCAGTACTTC,few,TRBJ2-5,-,15,TRBV5-1
CASSSTGTHEQYF,TGTGCCAGCAGCTCGACAGGGACCCACGAGCAGTACTTC,many,TRBJ2-7,TRBD1,13,TRBV7-2
CASSPGTVEAFF,TGCGCCAGCAGCCCGGGGACAGTAGAAGCTTTCTTT,-,TRBJ1-1,TRBD1,12,TRBV5-1
CASSFAGTGNEKLFF,TGTGCCAGCAGCTTTGCCGGGACAGGCAATGAAAAACTGTTTTTT,-,TRBJ1-4,TRBD1,15,TRBV7-9
CSVEFGYGYTF,TGCAGCGTTGAATTTGGCTATGGCTACACCTTC,-,TRBJ1-2,-,11,TRBV29-1
CASSALGGMGNIQYF,TGTGCCAGCAGCGCGCTCGGGGGAATGGGGAACATTCAGTACTTC,-,TRBJ2-4,-,15,TRBV7-2
CASSFGGNSYEQYF,TGTGCCAGCAGTTTCGGCGGGAACTCCTACGAGCAGTACTTC,few,TRBJ2-7,-,14,TRBV28
CASSLWASEQYF,TGTGCCAGCAGTTTATGGGCGTCCGAGCAGTACTTC,few,TRBJ2-7,-,12,TRBV28
CASRDRGGLFTSSYNEQFF,TGCGCCAGCAGGGACCGCGGGGGCCTATTCACAAGCTCCTACAATGAGCAGTTCTTC,few,TRBJ2-1,-,19,TRBV5-1
CASTLDRGSSYEQYF,TGTGCCAGCACCTTGGACAGGGGAAGCTCCTACGAGCAGTACTTC,-,TRBJ2-7,TRBD1,15,TRBV7-9
CASSESSGANVLTF,TGTGCCAGCAGTGAATCGTCTGGGGCCAACGTCCTGACTTTC,many,TRBJ2-6,-,14,TRBV2
CATSRDRPDTQYF,TGTGCCACCAGCAGAGATCGTCCAGATACGCAGTATTTT,many,TRBJ2-3,-,13,TRBV15
CASGLIYEQYF,TGTGCCAGCGGGCTGATTTACGAGCAGTACTTC,-,TRBJ2-7,-,11,TRBV28
CASSQDTGTGTYNEQFF,TGCGCCAGCAGCCAAGACACCGGGACAGGGACCTACAATGAGCAGTTCTTC,-,TRBJ2-1,TRBD1,17,TRBV4-1
CASTTVGGRGEKLFF,TGTGCCAGCACCACCGTGGGGGGTCGGGGTGAAAAACTGTTTTTT,-,TRBJ1-4,-,15,TRBV7-9
CASTPSLGAADTQYF,TGTGCCAGCACCCCCTCTTTGGGGGCGGCAGATACGCAGTATTTT,-,TRBJ2-3,-,15,TRBV7-9
CASSSNGQGSYGYTF,TGCGCCAGCAGCTCGAATGGACAGGGGAGCTATGGCTACACCTTC,-,TRBJ1-2,TRBD1,15,TRBV5-1
CASSLATGMNTEAFF,TGTGCCAGCAGCTTAGCGACAGGGATGAACACTGAAGCTTTCTTT,many,TRBJ1-1,TRBD1,15,TRBV7-2
CSALGEWTSSYEQYF,TGCAGTGCTCTAGGGGAGTGGACTAGCTCCTACGAGCAGTACTTC,-,TRBJ2-7,TRBD2,15,TRBV20-1
CASSPLGTGNRVTEAFF,TGTGCCAGCAGCCCACTCGGGACAGGGAACAGGGTCACTGAAGCTTTCTTT,-,TRBJ1-1,TRBD1,17,TRBV7-9
CSVGDFQETQYF,TGCAGCGTTGGGGACTTCCAAGAGACCCAGTACTTC,-,TRBJ2-5,-,12,TRBV29-1
CAWSISSSYEQYF,TGTGCCTGGTCGATCAGTAGCTCCTACGAGCAGTACTTC,-,TRBJ2-7,-,13,TRBV30
CASSLVRIPGSNQPQHF,TGTGCCAGCAGCTTAGTACGGATCCCGGGGAGCAATCAGCCCCAGCATTTT,-,TRBJ1-5,-,17,TRBV11-1
CASSVRTSGGLNEQFF,TGTGCCAGCAGCGTGAGGACTAGCGGGGGGCTCAATGAGCAGTTCTTC,-,TRBJ2-1,TRBD2,16,TRBV9
CASRYKQGDGYTF,TGCGCCAGCAGGTACAAACAGGGGGATGGCTACACCTTC,-,TRBJ1-2,TRBD1,13,TRBV4-1
CASSLGAYREDLYGYTF,TGTGCCAGCTCACTCGGAGCGTACAGGGAGGACCTCTATGGCTACACCTTC,-,TRBJ1-2,-,17,TRBV18
CASSYSRVRGSTGELFF,TGTGCCAGCAGTTACTCGCGGGTCAGGGGGTCCACCGGGGAGCTGTTTTTT,-,TRBJ2-2,TRBD1,17,TRBV6-5
CASRLIAVGELFF,TGTGCCAGCAGACTTATAGCGGTCGGGGAGCTGTTTTTT,-,TRBJ2-2,-,13,TRBV12-3/TRBV12-4
CASTLGQGGQPQHF,TGTGCCAGCACCTTGGGCCAGGGAGGGCAGCCCCAGCATTTT,-,TRBJ1-5,-,14,TRBV12-3/TRBV12-4
CASIGTPLGSEQFF,TGTGCCAGCATCGGGACACCCTTGGGGAGTGAGCAGTTCTTC,few,TRBJ2-1,-,14,TRBV5-4
CASSLEVLAGETQYF,TGCGCCAGCAGCTTGGAAGTCCTAGCGGGGGAGACCCAGTACTTC,-,TRBJ2-5,TRBD2,15,TRBV5-1
CASSLWGGGSYEQYF,TGTGCCAGCAGTTTATGGGGGGGAGGCTCCTACGAGCAGTACTTC,many,TRBJ2-7,TRBD2,15,TRBV12-3/TRBV12-4
CASGLNAGGTEAFF,TGTGCTAGTGGTTTGAACGCAGGGGGCACTGAAGCTTTCTTT,-,TRBJ1-1,TRBD1,14,TRBV12-5
CASSYGGHTDTQYF,TGCGCCAGCAGCTACGGGGGTCACACAGATACGCAGTATTTT,few,TRBJ2-3,-,14,TRBV5-1
CASRHRAESYEQYF,TGTGCCAGCAGGCATAGGGCAGAATCCTACGAGCAGTACTTC,few,TRBJ2-7,-,14,TRBV12-3/TRBV12-4
CATSTYRRPQETQYF,TGTGCCACCAGCACCTACCGACGGCCTCAAGAGACCCAGTACTTC,-,TRBJ2-5,-,15,TRBV15
CASSLEVSGNNEQFF,TGTGCCAGCAGCTTAGAGGTTTCTGGGAACAATGAGCAGTTCTTC,-,TRBJ2-1,-,15,TRBV7-2
CASSLVLGGGHYEQYF,TGTGCCAGCAGCTTAGTACTCGGGGGGGGACACTACGAGCAGTACTTC,few,TRBJ2-7,TRBD2,16,TRBV7-2
CASRDWQGGELFF,TGTGCCAGCAGGGATTGGCAGGGAGGGGAGCTGTTTTTT,-,TRBJ2-2,-,13,TRBV12-3/TRBV12-4
CASSSLQGSYEQYF,TGTGCCAGCAGTTCCTTACAGGGCTCCTACGAGCAGTACTTC,-,TRBJ2-7,-,14,TRBV28
CASSDPSGGHLSYEQYF,TGCGCCAGCAGCGATCCGAGCGGGGGGCATTTGTCCTACGAGCAGTACTTC,-,TRBJ2-7,TRBD2,17,TRBV4-1
CASTKTQGYYGYTF,TGTGCCAGCACCAAAACGCAAGGGTATTATGGCTACACCTTC,few,TRBJ1-2,-,14,TRBV11-2
CASSSGEPPIDTQYF,TGTGCCAGCAGTTCCGGGGAGCCGCCCATAGATACGCAGTATTTT,-,TRBJ2-3,-,15,TRBV12-3/TRBV12-4
CASSPHRATRYEQFF,TGTGCCAGCAGCCCCCATCGAGCGACTAGGTATGAGCAGTTCTTC,-,TRBJ2-1,-,15,TRBV5-6